This record concerns one T cell receptor (beta chain) sequence. Original processing notes: Counts of nucleated cells, estimated from reference gene primer amplification, were obtained. The table came from immunoSEQ multiplex PCR; TCRdb's copy has only in-frame clones and leaves some out. V and J calls and clone size come straight from that table; D and trimming were deduced from the DNA. The sample shows a few hundred thousand clones, roughly 83% of them seen only once. The CDR3 loop spans 16 amino acids. The V gene end was trimmed by 7 bases and the J gene end by 3 bases; junction bases not matched to a gene: 14. Germline loops: CDR1 MNHEY, CDR2 SMNVEV (reference sequence). This entry belongs to a study of blood T cell repertoires in COVID-19. Background on the study: The origin of the acute and convalescent COVID-19 samples was the United States, Italy and Spain. In each case, the material was cDNA or gDNA derived from T cells, B-cell-depleted T cells, or PBMCs.

The chain has TRBV27 and TRBJ2-7; 8 nucleotides align to TRBD2. The sequencing sample was made of peripheral blood. This TCR was sampled from a woman in her forties or fifties with acute or convalescent COVID-19. The CDR3 DNA follows: TGTGCCAGCAAAAAAACGGTTAGCGGGACATTCTACGAGCAGTACTTC. Encoded protein: CASKKTVSGTFYEQYF.